A selection of T cell receptor beta chains follows, all from one sample in a study of regulatory T cells in long-lasting Graves disease. TCRdb re-called the multiplex PCR reads through MiXCR, storing one row per CDR3 protein. This sample has 350,000 to 450,000 distinct CDR3 sequences, with about 15% found just once. These data are also associated with another study on T cells in Graves' hyperthyroidism and ophthalmopathy.

The sequencing here drew on peripheral blood mononuclear cells (PBMCs), taken at new diagnosis, from a patient treated with antithyroid drugs. Receptors were obtained from a woman aged 25-40 years with Graves disease. The CDR3 runs from the conserved cysteine through the conserved F or W. Fields, in order: J gene, V gene, clone size, D gene, CDR3 protein, CDR3 DNA. A D gene is named only where the DNA matches it firmly. Clone size is given for some rows only: seen once, a few or many times, or a class if the clone is expanded.

>TRBJ2-1|TRBV12-3/TRBV12-4|many|.
CASSLLGQTNEQFF
TGTGCCAGCAGTCTCCTCGGGCAGACCAATGAGCAGTTCTTC
>TRBJ2-6|TRBV19|.|.
CASTRQLSSGANVLTF
TGTGCCAGTACCCGCCAGCTGAGCTCTGGGGCCAACGTCCTGACTTTC
>TRBJ1-1|TRBV7-3|few|.
CASSLEGRSNTEAFF
TGTGCCAGCAGCTTGGAGGGAAGGTCGAACACTGAAGCTTTCTTT
>TRBJ2-7|TRBV4-1|many|.
CASSPSNRAYEQYF
TGCGCCAGCAGCCCCTCCAACAGGGCCTACGAGCAGTACTTC
>TRBJ2-7|TRBV7-9|many|.
CASSLGLRGYEQYF
TGTGCCAGCAGCTTAGGTCTCAGGGGCTACGAGCAGTACTTC
>TRBJ1-5|TRBV6-4|.|.
CASSDSRCSQHF
TGTGCCAGCAGTGACTCGAGGTGCTCCCAGCATTTT
>TRBJ2-7|TRBV9|few|.
CASSVEVQGPYEQYF
TGTGCCAGCAGCGTAGAGGTCCAGGGGCCCTACGAGCAGTACTTC
>TRBJ1-2|TRBV7-9|.|.
CASSLAPTGNGYTF
TGTGCCAGCAGCTTAGCCCCCACAGGGAATGGCTACACCTTC
>TRBJ2-3|TRBV7-3|many|TRBD2
CASSPGGLGGTDTQYF
TGTGCCAGCAGCCCTGGGGGACTAGGGGGCACAGATACGCAGTATTTT
>TRBJ2-3|TRBV6-5|.|TRBD2
CASSYRLAGVPRTDTQYF
TGTGCCAGCAGTTACAGGCTAGCGGGAGTCCCGAGGACAGATACGCAGTATTTT
>TRBJ2-3|TRBV11-2|many|.
CASSLRQTLTDTQYF
TGTGCCAGCAGCTTAAGACAGACTCTCACAGATACGCAGTATTTT
>TRBJ1-1|TRBV29-1|few|.
CSVRTRMNTEAFF
TGCAGCGTCCGGACACGCATGAACACTGAAGCTTTCTTT
>TRBJ2-3|TRBV11-3|many|TRBD2
CASSPSGWVAGTSGKGEDTQYF
TGTGCCAGCAGCCCCTCGGGTTGGGTAGCCGGGACTAGCGGCAAAGGCGAGGATACGCAGTATTTT
>TRBJ2-3|TRBV11-3|.|.
CASSRARAADTQYF
TGTGCCAGCAGCCGTGCTAGGGCCGCAGATACGCAGTATTTT
>TRBJ1-1|TRBV25-1|.|.
CASKERQNTEAFF
TGTGCCAGCAAGGAGAGACAGAACACTGAAGCTTTCTTT
>TRBJ2-5|TRBV7-3|many|.
CASSPGGGAQETQYF
TGTGCCAGCAGCCCGGGGGGCGGGGCGCAAGAGACCCAGTACTTC
>TRBJ2-2|TRBV20-1|many|TRBD2
CSAIYGLAGAGELFF
TGCAGTGCCATATACGGACTAGCGGGGGCCGGGGAGCTGTTTTTT
>TRBJ1-1|TRBV2|many|.
CASTGTTITEAFF
TGTGCCAGCACGGGAACGACTATCACTGAAGCTTTCTTT
>TRBJ1-5|TRBV2|.|TRBD1
CASRARDRGDQPQHF
TGTGCCAGCAGGGCCCGGGACAGGGGTGATCAGCCCCAGCATTTT
>TRBJ2-7|TRBV9|.|TRBD2
CASSVYSGGYYEQYF
TGTGCCAGCAGCGTATATAGCGGGGGATACTACGAGCAGTACTTC
>TRBJ1-1|TRBV4-2|few|.
CASSQERGAGMNTEAFF
TGTGCCAGCAGCCAAGAACGGGGGGCTGGGATGAACACTGAAGCTTTCTTT
>TRBJ2-7|TRBV18|few|.
CASSPPVQTYEQYF
TGTGCCAGCTCACCACCGGTCCAAACCTACGAGCAGTACTTC
>TRBJ2-1|TRBV5-8|.|TRBD2
CASSKAGTRGFFEQFF
TGTGCCAGCAGCAAAGCCGGGACTAGGGGATTTTTTGAGCAGTTCTTC
>TRBJ2-7|TRBV5-1|many|.
CASSLGGGTGQKRSYEQYF
TGCGCCAGCAGCTTGGGAGGAGGGACGGGACAGAAACGCTCATACGAGCAGTACTTC
>TRBJ2-3|TRBV10-3|many|.
CATAAPLDESTDTQYF
TGTGCCACGGCAGCCCCCTTAGACGAGAGCACAGATACGCAGTATTTT
>TRBJ2-3|TRBV7-9|many|.
CASSPDFTDTQYF
TGTGCCAGCAGCCCAGACTTCACAGATACGCAGTATTTT
>TRBJ2-1|TRBV5-1|.|TRBD2
CASSSSGLAGNNEQFF
TGCGCCAGCAGCTCAAGTGGACTAGCGGGTAACAATGAGCAGTTCTTC
>TRBJ1-2|TRBV15|many|TRBD1
CATSSRQGAGGYTF
TGTGCCACCAGCAGCCGACAGGGGGCTGGAGGCTACACCTTC
>TRBJ2-7|TRBV2|many|TRBD2
CASSDALAGEVF
TGTGCCAGCAGTGATGCGCTAGCGGGAGAGGTCTTC
>TRBJ2-3|TRBV15|.|TRBD2
CATSRDTLAGGTDTQYF
TGTGCCACCAGCAGAGATACCCTAGCGGGAGGCACAGATACGCAGTATTTT
>TRBJ2-7|TRBV5-8|.|.
CASSLVLGRKTEGEQYF
TGTGCCAGCAGCTTGGTCTTAGGCCGCAAGACCGAGGGGGAGCAGTACTTC
>TRBJ2-3|TRBV20-1|many|TRBD1
CSAPRDRGPTDTQYF
TGCAGTGCACCCCGGGACAGGGGGCCCACAGATACGCAGTATTTT
>TRBJ2-2|TRBV7-2|many|TRBD2
CATQRGGRGELFF
TGTGCCACCCAGCGGGGAGGGAGAGGGGAGCTGTTTTTT
>TRBJ2-7|TRBV11-2|many|TRBD1
CASSRDRGEQYF
TGTGCCAGCAGCCGCGACAGGGGCGAGCAGTACTTC
>TRBJ2-1|TRBV27|.|.
CASRGPPYNEQFF
TGTGCCAGCCGGGGGCCCCCCTACAATGAGCAGTTCTTC
>TRBJ1-2|TRBV2|many|.
CATLYPGTTGNYGYTF
TGTGCCACCCTTTACCCCGGGACAACAGGGAACTATGGCTACACCTTC
>TRBJ2-5|TRBV7-2|many|.
CASSSGARETQYF
TGTGCCAGCAGCTCAGGGGCCCGAGAGACCCAGTACTTC
>TRBJ1-5|TRBV28|.|.
CASSPPHQPQHF
TGTGCCAGCAGTCCGCCTCATCAGCCCCAGCATTTT
>TRBJ1-2|TRBV6-1|many|TRBD1
CASSEAPRTGLGYTF
TGTGCCAGCAGTGAAGCGCCTAGGACAGGGCTCGGCTACACCTTC
>TRBJ1-4|TRBV7-9|few|.
CASSRWQGALPANEKLFF
TGTGCCAGCAGCCGTTGGCAGGGCGCTCTACCGGCTAATGAAAAACTGTTTTTT
>TRBJ2-7|TRBV12-3/TRBV12-4|many|TRBD2
CASGTSGRADEQYF
TGTGCCAGCGGGACTAGCGGGAGGGCCGACGAGCAGTACTTC
>TRBJ1-1|TRBV2|many|.
CASSEAAANTEAFF
TGTGCCAGCAGTGAAGCGGCAGCGAACACTGAAGCTTTCTTT
>TRBJ2-7|TRBV27|many|.
CASSLARGDEQYF
TGTGCCAGCAGTTTAGCAAGGGGGGACGAGCAGTACTTC
>TRBJ1-5|TRBV4-1|many|.
CASSTGLGQPQHF
TGCGCCAGCAGCACAGGGCTCGGTCAGCCCCAGCATTTT
>TRBJ1-4|TRBV4-1|once|TRBD1
CASSPTGGAREKLFF
TGCGCCAGCAGCCCTACAGGGGGCGCTAGGGAAAAACTGTTTTTT
>TRBJ1-1|TRBV12-3/TRBV12-4|many|.
CASRPPGLGLNTEAFF
TGTGCCAGCAGGCCCCCCGGGTTAGGGCTTAACACTGAAGCTTTCTTT
>TRBJ2-5|TRBV29-1|few|TRBD1
CTTRQGVFETQYF
TGCACGACTAGACAGGGGGTTTTCGAGACCCAGTACTTC
>TRBJ1-2|TRBV27|.|.
CASTSRGLEFGYTF
TGTGCCAGCACCAGTCGAGGGTTGGAGTTTGGCTACACCTTC
>TRBJ2-2|TRBV6-2/TRBV6-3|few|.
CASSRTDYNTGELFF
TGTGCCAGCAGCCGGACAGACTATAACACCGGGGAGCTGTTTTTT